This TCR beta chain comes out of a study of blood T cell repertoires in COVID-19. Looking at the study overall: The study drew acute and convalescent COVID-19 samples from the United States, Italy and Spain. PBMCs, B-cell-depleted T cells, or T cells were the source of the cDNA or gDNA that made up the material.

The V segment lost 5 bases and the J segment 2 bases; nucleotides outside the gene matches: 6. Germline CDR1 reads MNHEY; CDR2 reads SMNVEV (reference sequence). The CDR3 is made up of 15 amino acids. In the original analysis: Counts of nucleated cells, estimated from reference gene primer amplification, were obtained. Sequencing was performed with immunoSEQ multiplex PCR; in TCRdb, only in-frame clones are kept and a portion is missing. V and J calls and clone size come straight from that table; D and trimming were deduced from the DNA. The sample contains fewer than 200,000 clones, approximately 85% of which appear only once.

Sequences were obtained from peripheral blood. The rearrangement uses TRBV27 and TRBJ1-2, with TRBD1 matching over 9 bases. The sequence was collected from a man aged 60-69 years who had recovered from COVID-19. Written as DNA, the CDR3 is TGTGCCAGCAGTCGCACCGGGACAGGGAACTATGGCTACACCTTC. Translated, it gives CASSRTGTGNYGYTF.